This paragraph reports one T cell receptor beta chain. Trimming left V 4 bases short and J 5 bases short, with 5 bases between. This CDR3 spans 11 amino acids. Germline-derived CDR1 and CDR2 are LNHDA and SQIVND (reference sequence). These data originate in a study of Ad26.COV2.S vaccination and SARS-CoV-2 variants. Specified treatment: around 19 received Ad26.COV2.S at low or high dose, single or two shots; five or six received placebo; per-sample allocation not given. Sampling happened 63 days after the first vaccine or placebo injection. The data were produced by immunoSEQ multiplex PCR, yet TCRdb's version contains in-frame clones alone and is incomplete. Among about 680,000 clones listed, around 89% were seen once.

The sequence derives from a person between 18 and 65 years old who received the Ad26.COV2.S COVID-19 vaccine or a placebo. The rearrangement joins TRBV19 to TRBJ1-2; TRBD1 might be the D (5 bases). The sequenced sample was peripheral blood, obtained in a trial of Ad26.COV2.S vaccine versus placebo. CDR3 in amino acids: CASSTGYGYTF. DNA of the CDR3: TGTGCCAGTAGTACAGGGTATGGCTACACCTTC.